Listed here are 6 T cell receptor beta chains from one sample, sequenced in a study of glioma-infiltrating T cells. Amplification of TCR alpha and beta CDR3 regions from RNA used iRepertoire nested multiplex PCR. In TCRdb, the multiplex PCR reads were re-called with MiXCR into one record per CDR3 protein. The profile shows around 140,000 distinct CDR3 sequences, about two fifths of them singletons. The sample consisted of glioma tissue, nonneoplastic brain tissue, or PBMCs (not recorded which). Receptors were obtained from a human donor with low-grade glioma or glioblastoma, undergoing nonglioma brain surgery, or in good health (not recorded which).

V and J are TRBV20-1 and TRBJ1-2; 7 bases align to TRBD1. CDR1 is DFQATT, CDR2 SNEGSKA, per germline (reference sequence). The CDR3 runs to 16 residues. CDR3 sequence reads: CRGQGTDLFSNYGYTF. The DNA for the CDR3 is TGCAGGGGGCAGGGGACAGACCTCTTTTCTAACTATGGCTACACCTTC.

This clonotype was observed a handful of times. This chain connects TRBV27 to TRBJ1-2; D unresolved. CDR3 length: 13 amino acids. V was trimmed by 3 bases and J by 4 bases, leaving 9 bases between them. The V gene's germline CDR1 is MNHEY and CDR2 SMNVEV (reference sequence). Here the CDR3 DNA reads TGTGCCAGCAGTTTCGATCCAATCTATGGCTACACCTTC. Its protein is CASSFDPIYGYTF.

A few counts support this clonotype. The rearrangement links TRBV6-1 to TRBJ2-5; TRBD1 matches at 7 bases. The V gene end was trimmed by 6 bases and the J gene end by 4 bases; junction bases not matched to a gene: 8. The germline V gene encodes CDR1 MNHNS and CDR2 SASEGT. The length of the CDR3 is 14 residues. CDR3 in amino acids: CASSQTGRGETQYF. The CDR3 DNA follows: TGTGCCAGCAGCCAGACAGGGAGAGGAGAGACCCAGTACTTC.

This chain joins TRBV12-3 or TRBV12-4 and TRBJ2-5; either TRBD1 or TRBD2 may supply D (5 bases each). This CDR3 comprises 16 residues. Trimming took 5 bases from V and 0 from J, leaving 16 bases between them. The CDR3 here is CASSKGTNYYQETQYF. CDR3 DNA sequence: TGTGCCAGCAGTAAAGGGACCAACTATTACCAAGAGACCCAGTACTTC.

Of note for this clonotype: At one boundary the junction diverges from the germline segment, which might be a read error. The chain couples TRBV28 to TRBJ2-5; 7 bases line up with TRBD2. The CDR3 is 15 residues long. Germline values: CDR1 MDHEN, CDR2 SYDVKM. The CDR3 loop reads CASKAGTMYQETQYF. CDR3 coding DNA: TGTGCCAGCAAAGCGGGGACCATGTACCAAGAAACCCAGTACTTC.

The rearrangement joins TRBV24-1 to TRBJ2-1, with 11 bases lining up with TRBD2. The CDR3 extends over 17 amino acids. Trimming removed 4 bases from V and 0 bases from J; junction bases left unmatched: 4. Germline CDR1 KGHDR, CDR2 SFDVKD. The CDR3 coding sequence is TGTGCCACCAGTGACACTACTAGCGGGAGCTCCTACAATGAGCAGTTCTTC. Amino acid sequence: CATSDTTSGSSYNEQFF.